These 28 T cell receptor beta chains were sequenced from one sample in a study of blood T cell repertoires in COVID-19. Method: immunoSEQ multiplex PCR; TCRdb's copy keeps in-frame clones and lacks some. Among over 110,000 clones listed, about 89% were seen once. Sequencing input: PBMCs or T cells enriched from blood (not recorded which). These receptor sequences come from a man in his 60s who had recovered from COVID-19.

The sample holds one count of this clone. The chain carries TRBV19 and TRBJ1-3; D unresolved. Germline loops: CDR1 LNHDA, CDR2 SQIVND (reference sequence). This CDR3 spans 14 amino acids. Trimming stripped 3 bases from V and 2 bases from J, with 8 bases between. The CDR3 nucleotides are TGTGCCAGTAGTATCGGGTCAGCTGGAAACACCATATATTTT. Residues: CASSIGSAGNTIYF.

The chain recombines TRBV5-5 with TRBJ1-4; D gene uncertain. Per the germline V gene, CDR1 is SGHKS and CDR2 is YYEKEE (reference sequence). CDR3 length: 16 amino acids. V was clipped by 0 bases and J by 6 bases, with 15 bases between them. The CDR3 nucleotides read TGTGCCAGCAGCTTGGGGGCTACAGCCTGGGATGAAAAACTGTTTTTT. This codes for CASSLGATAWDEKLFF.

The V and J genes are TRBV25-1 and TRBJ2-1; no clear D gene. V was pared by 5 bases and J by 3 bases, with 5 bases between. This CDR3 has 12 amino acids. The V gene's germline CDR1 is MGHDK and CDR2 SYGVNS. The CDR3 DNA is TGTGCCAGCAGTTCCGGCTACAATGAGCAGTTCTTC. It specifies CASSSGYNEQFF.

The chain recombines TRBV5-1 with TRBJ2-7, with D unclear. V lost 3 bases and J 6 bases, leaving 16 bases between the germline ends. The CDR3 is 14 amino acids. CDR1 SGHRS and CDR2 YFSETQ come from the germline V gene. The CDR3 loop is CASSSASADIEQYF. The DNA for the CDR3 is TGCGCCAGCAGCTCAGCTTCGGCGGATATCGAGCAGTACTTC.

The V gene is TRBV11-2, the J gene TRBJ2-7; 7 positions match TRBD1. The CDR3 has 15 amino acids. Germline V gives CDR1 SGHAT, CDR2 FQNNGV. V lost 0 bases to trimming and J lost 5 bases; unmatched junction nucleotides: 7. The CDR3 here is CASSLDWDRAHEQYF. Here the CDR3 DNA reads TGTGCCAGCAGCTTAGATTGGGACAGAGCCCACGAGCAGTACTTC.

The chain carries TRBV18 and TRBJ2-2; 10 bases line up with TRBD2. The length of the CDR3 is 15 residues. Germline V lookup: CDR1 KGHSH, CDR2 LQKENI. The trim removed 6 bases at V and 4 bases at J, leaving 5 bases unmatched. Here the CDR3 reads CASSGRLAGTGELFF. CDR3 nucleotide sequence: TGTGCCAGCTCCGGCCGACTAGCGGGCACCGGGGAGCTGTTTTTT.

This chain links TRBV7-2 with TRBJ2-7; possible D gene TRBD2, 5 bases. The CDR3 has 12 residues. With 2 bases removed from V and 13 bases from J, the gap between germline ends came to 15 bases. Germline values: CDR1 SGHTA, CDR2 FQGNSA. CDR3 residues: CASSLMVARVYF. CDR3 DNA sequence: TGTGCCAGCAGCTTAATGGTGGCGCGGGTCTACTTC.

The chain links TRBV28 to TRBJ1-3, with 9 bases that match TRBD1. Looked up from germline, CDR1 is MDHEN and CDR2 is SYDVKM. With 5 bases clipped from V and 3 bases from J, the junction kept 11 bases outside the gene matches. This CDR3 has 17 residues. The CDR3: CASSPRAGTGFGNTIYF. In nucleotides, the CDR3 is TGTGCCAGCAGTCCCCGAGCCGGGACAGGGTTTGGAAACACCATATATTTT.

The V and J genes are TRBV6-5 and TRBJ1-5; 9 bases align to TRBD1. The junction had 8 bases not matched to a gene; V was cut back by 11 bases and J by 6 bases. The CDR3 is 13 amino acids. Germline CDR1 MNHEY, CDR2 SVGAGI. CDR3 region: CAGGQGAGQPQHF. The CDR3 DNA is TGTGCCGGGGGACAGGGTGCGGGTCAGCCCCAGCATTTT.

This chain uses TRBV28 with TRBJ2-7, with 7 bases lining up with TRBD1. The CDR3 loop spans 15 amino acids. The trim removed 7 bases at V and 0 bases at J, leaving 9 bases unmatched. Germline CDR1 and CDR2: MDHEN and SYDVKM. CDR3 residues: CASIPLRDSSYEQYF. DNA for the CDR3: TGTGCCAGCATCCCCCTGAGGGACAGCTCCTACGAGCAGTACTTC.

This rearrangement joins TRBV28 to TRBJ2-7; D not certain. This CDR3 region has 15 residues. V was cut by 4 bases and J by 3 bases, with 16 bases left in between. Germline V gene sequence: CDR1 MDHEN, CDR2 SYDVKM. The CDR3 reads CASSSPRRANYEQYF. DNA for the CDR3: TGTGCCAGCAGTTCCCCCCGTAGAGCCAACTACGAGCAGTACTTC.

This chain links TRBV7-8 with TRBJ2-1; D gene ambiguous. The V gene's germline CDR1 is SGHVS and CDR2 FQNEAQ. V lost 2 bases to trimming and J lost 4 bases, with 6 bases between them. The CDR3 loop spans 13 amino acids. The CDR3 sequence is CASSLQLYNEQFF. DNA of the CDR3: TGTGCCAGCAGCTTACAACTTTACAATGAGCAGTTCTTC. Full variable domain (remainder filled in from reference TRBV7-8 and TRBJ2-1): GAGVSQSPRYKVAKRGQDVALRCDPISGHVSLFWYQQALGQGPEFLTYFQNEAQLDKSGLPSDRFFAERPEGSVSTLKIQRTQQEDSAVYLCASSLQLYNEQFFGPGTRLTVL.

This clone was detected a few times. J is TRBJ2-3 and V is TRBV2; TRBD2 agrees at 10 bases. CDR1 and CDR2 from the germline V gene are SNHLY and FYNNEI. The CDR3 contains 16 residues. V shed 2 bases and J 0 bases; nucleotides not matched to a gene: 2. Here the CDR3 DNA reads TGTGCCAGCAGTGAATTGACTAGCGGGAGCACAGATACGCAGTATTTT. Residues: CASSELTSGSTDTQYF.

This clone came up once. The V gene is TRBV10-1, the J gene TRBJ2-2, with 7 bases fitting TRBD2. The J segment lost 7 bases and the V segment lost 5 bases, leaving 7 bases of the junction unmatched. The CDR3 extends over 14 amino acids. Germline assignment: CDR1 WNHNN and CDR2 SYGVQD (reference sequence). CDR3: CASSFTSAGGELFF. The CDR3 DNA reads TGCGCCAGCAGTTTCACTAGCGCGGGCGGGGAGCTGTTTTTT.

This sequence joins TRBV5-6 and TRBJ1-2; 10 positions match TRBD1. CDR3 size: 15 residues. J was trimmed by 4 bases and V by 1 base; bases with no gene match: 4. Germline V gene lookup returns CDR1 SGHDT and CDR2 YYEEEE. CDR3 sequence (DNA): TGTGCCAGCAGCTTGAGGACAGGGGGTCCCTATGGCTACACCTTC. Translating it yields CASSLRTGGPYGYTF.

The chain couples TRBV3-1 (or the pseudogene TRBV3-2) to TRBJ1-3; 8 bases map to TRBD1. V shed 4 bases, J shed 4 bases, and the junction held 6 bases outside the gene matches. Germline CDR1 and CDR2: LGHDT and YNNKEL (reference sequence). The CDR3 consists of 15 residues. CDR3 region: CASSLRTGHGNTIYF. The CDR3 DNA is TGTGCCAGCAGCCTCCGGACAGGGCACGGAAACACCATATATTTT.

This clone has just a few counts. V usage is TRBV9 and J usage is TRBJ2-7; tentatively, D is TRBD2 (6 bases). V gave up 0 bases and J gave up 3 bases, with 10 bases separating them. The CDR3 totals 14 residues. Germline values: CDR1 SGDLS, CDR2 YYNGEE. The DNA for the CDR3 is TGTGCCAGCAGCGTAGCTCCGGGGGACTACGAGCAGTACTTC. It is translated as CASSVAPGDYEQYF.

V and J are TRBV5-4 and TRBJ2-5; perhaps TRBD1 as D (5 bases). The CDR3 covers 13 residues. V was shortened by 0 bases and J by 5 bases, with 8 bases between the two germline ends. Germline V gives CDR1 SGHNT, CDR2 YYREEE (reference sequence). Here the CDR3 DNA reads TGTGCCAGCAGCTTGGAGGGGTACGAGACCCAGTACTTC. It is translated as CASSLEGYETQYF. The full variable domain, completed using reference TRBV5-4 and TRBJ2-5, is ETGVTQSPTHLIKTRGQQVTLRCSSQSGHNTVSWYQQALGQGPQFIFQYYREEENGRGNFPPRFSGLQFPNYSSELNVNALELDDSALYLCASSLEGYETQYFGPGTRLLVL.

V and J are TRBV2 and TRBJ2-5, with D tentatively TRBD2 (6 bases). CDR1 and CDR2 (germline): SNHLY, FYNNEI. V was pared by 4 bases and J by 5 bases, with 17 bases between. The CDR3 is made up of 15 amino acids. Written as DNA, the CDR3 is TGTGCCAGCAGTGGTGGCCAGGGAGGTGGGGAGACCCAGTACTTC. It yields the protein CASSGGQGGGETQYF. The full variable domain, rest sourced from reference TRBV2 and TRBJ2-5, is EPEVTQTPSHQVTQMGQEVILRCVPISNHLYFYWYRQILGQKVEFLVSFYNNEISEKSEIFDDQFSVERPDGSNFTLKIRSTKLEDSAMYFCASSGGQGGGETQYFGPGTRLLVL.

This CDR3 reads CASSEARLHGYTF. The CDR3 DNA reads TGTGCCAGCAGTGAAGCTCGACTCCATGGCTACACCTTC. V is TRBV6-1 and J is TRBJ1-2; no clear D. Trimming stripped 0 bases from V and 6 bases from J, with 8 bases between. Per germline, CDR1 MNHNS and CDR2 SASEGT. This CDR3 spans 13 amino acids.

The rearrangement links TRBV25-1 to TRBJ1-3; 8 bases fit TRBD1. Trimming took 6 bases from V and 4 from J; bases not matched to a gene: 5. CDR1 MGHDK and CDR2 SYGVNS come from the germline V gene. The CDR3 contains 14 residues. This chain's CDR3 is CASRGQGTGNTIYF. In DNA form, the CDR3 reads TGTGCCAGCAGAGGACAGGGAACCGGAAACACCATATATTTT.

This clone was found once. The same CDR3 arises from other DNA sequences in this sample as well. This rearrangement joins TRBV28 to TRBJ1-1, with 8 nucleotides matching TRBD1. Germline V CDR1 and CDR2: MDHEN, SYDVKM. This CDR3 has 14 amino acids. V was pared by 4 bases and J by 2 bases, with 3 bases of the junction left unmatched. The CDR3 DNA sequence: TGTGCCAGCAGTTCAGGGGGCCTAAACACTGAAGCTTTCTTT. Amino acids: CASSSGGLNTEAFF.

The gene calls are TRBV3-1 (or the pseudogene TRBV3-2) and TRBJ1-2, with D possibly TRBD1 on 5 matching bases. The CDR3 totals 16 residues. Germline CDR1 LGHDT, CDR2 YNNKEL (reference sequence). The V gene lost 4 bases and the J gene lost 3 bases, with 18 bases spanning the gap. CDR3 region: CASSPTVGAGDYGYTF. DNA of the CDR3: TGTGCCAGCAGCCCGACCGTAGGGGCTGGGGACTATGGCTACACCTTC.

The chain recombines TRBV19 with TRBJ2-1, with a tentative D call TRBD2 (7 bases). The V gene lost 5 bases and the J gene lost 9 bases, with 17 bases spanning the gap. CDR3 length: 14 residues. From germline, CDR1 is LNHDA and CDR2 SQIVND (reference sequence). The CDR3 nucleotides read TGTGCCAGTAGTCCGCCGGTAGGGGGGGCTGAGCAGTTCTTC. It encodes CASSPPVGGAEQFF.

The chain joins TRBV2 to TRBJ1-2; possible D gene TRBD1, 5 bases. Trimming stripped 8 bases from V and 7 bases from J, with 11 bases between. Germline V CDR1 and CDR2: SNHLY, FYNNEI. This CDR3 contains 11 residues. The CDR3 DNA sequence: TGTGCCAGCGGGCAGGGAGGTGGCTACACCTTC. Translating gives CASGQGGGYTF.

For the CDR3, the DNA is TGTGCCAGCAGCACACAGGGGTTAGGGCAGCCCCAGCATTTT. This gives the protein CASSTQGLGQPQHF. The genes are TRBV6-6 and TRBJ1-5; 7 bases are a match to TRBD1. CDR1 MNHNY and CDR2 SVGAGI come from the germline V gene (reference sequence). The CDR3 sequence is 14 residues long. With V trimmed by 6 bases and J by 7 bases, 9 bases remained unmatched.

The CDR3 sequence: CASSLIAGGTMRNEQFF. The CDR3 DNA is TGCGCCAGCAGCTTGATAGCGGGGGGGACCATGAGGAATGAGCAGTTCTTC. The chain has TRBV5-1 and TRBJ2-1, with TRBD2 matching 11 bases. CDR3 size: 17 residues. CDR1 SGHRS and CDR2 YFSETQ come from the germline V gene. Trimming took 1 base from V and 7 from J; bases not matched to a gene: 10. Full variable domain (missing parts from reference TRBV5-1 and TRBJ2-1): KAGVTQTPRYLIKTRGQQVTLSCSPISGHRSVSWYQQTPGQGLQFLFEYFSETQRNKGNFPGRFSGRQFSNSRSEMNVSTLELGDSALYLCASSLIAGGTMRNEQFFGPGTRLTVL.

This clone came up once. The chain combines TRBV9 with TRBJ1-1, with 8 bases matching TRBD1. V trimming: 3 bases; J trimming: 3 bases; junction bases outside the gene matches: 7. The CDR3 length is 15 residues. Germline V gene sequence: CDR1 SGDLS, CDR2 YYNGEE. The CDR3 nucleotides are TGTGCCAGCAGCGCCGGACAGGGAACGTACACTGAAGCTTTCTTT. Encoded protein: CASSAGQGTYTEAFF.